These T cell receptor beta chains were read from a single sample in a study of cytomegalovirus exposure and HLA in healthy donors. Profiling relied on immunoSEQ multiplex PCR, and the TCRdb table lists in-frame clones only, not all of them. The sample has about 200,000 clones. Sequencing was carried out using PBMCs. Source of these receptors: a girl aged 2-15 years in good health and CMV-seropositive. Both conserved end residues are part of each CDR3. A D gene is named only where the DNA matches it firmly.

d_call j_call v_call cdr3_aa cdr3_nt
TRBD2 TRBJ2-2 TRBV19 CASSMTTSGTGELFF TGTGCCAGTAGTATGACGACTAGCGGGACCGGGGAGCTGTTTTTT
- TRBJ1-1 TRBV15 CATSSEAPGQGFLMNTEAFF TGTGCCACCAGCTCAGAAGCGCCGGGCCAGGGGTTCCTCATGAACACTGAAGCTTTCTTT
- TRBJ2-1 TRBV9 CASSPQQGGQFF TGTGCCAGCAGCCCACAACAGGGTGGGCAGTTCTTC
TRBD1 TRBJ1-1 TRBV28 CASSLVAGGKILNTEAFF TGTGCCAGCAGTTTAGTGGCAGGGGGAAAAATATTGAACACTGAAGCTTTCTTT
- TRBJ2-2 TRBV28 CATSGTPNTGELFF TGTGCCACCTCCGGGACACCGAACACCGGGGAGCTGTTTTTT
- TRBJ1-4 TRBV19 CASSAAAGVGKEKLFF TGTGCCAGTAGTGCGGCGGCGGGGGTCGGAAAGGAAAAACTGTTTTTT
TRBD1 TRBJ1-4 TRBV6-4 CANSDSGTGNEKLFF TGTGCCAACAGTGACTCCGGGACAGGAAATGAAAAACTGTTTTTT
- TRBJ1-6 TRBV6-1 CASSEAPQAVSSPLHF TGTGCCAGCAGTGAAGCTCCACAGGCGGTCAGTTCACCCCTCCACTTT
- TRBJ1-1 TRBV11-2 CASSRGFGTEAFF TGTGCCAGCTCCCGAGGGTTCGGGACTGAAGCTTTCTTT
TRBD2 TRBJ2-1 TRBV19 CASRKAGAGDNEQFF TGTGCCAGTAGAAAAGCGGGAGCAGGCGACAATGAGCAGTTCTTC
- TRBJ1-5 TRBV2 CASSRDRLGNQPQHF TGTGCCAGCAGTCGGGATCGATTGGGCAATCAGCCCCAGCATTTT
TRBD1 TRBJ1-1 TRBV6-5 CASSSTGGIMNTEAFF TGTGCCAGCAGTTCTACAGGGGGCATCATGAACACTGAAGCTTTCTTT
- TRBJ1-1 TRBV2 CASKSGMTEAFF TGTGCCAGCAAATCAGGGATGACTGAAGCTTTCTTT
TRBD1 TRBJ2-5 TRBV5-5 CASSGTAQETQYF TGTGCCAGCAGCGGGACAGCCCAAGAGACCCAGTACTTC
- TRBJ1-2 TRBV9 CASSVAGVGAF TGTGCCAGCAGCGTAGCGGGAGTGGGGGCCTTC
TRBD1 TRBJ2-2 TRBV7-6 CASSGQATGELFF TGTGCCAGCAGTGGACAGGCCACCGGGGAGCTGTTTTTT
- TRBJ2-5 TRBV4-1 CASSHFATDLQETQYF TGCGCCAGCAGCCACTTCGCGACAGACCTCCAAGAGACCCAGTACTTC
TRBD2 TRBJ2-1 TRBV5-1 CASSPGLAGPSSYNEQFF TGCGCCAGCAGCCCGGGACTAGCGGGTCCGAGCTCCTACAATGAGCAGTTCTTC
- TRBJ2-1 TRBV5-8 CASSSGVRKYEQFF TGTGCCAGCAGCTCGGGAGTAAGGAAATATGAGCAGTTCTTC
TRBD2 TRBJ2-1 TRBV4-1 CASSQIGTSSYNEQFF TGCGCCAGCAGCCAGATAGGGACTAGCTCCTACAATGAGCAGTTCTTC
TRBD2 TRBJ2-6 TRBV10-3 CAISEPSGRTGANVLTF TGTGCCATCAGTGAACCTAGCGGGAGGACTGGGGCCAACGTCCTGACTTTC
TRBD2 TRBJ2-1 TRBV28 CASGTSGRAAFNEQFF TGTGCCAGCGGGACTAGCGGGAGGGCAGCTTTCAATGAGCAGTTCTTC
- TRBJ1-2 TRBV7-9 CASREGSEGYTF TGTGCCAGCAGGGAGGGTTCGGAGGGCTACACCTTC
TRBD1 TRBJ2-7 TRBV29-1 CSVETRTGDGEQYF TGCAGCGTTGAGACGAGGACAGGGGATGGCGAGCAGTACTTC
- TRBJ2-3 TRBV7-2 CASSLMRGIADTQYF TGTGCCAGCAGCTTAATGCGCGGGATCGCAGATACGCAGTATTTT
- TRBJ1-1 TRBV28 CASTVNTEAFF TGTGCCAGCACCGTAAACACTGAAGCTTTCTTT
- TRBJ2-2 TRBV6-5 CASSSTGANTGELFF TGTGCCAGCAGTTCGACGGGGGCGAACACCGGGGAGCTGTTTTTT